These T cell receptor beta chains were read from a single sample in a study of cytomegalovirus exposure and HLA in healthy donors. TCRdb's table, derived via immunoSEQ multiplex PCR, lists solely in-frame clones and lacks some. The profile shows about 120,000 clones, approximately 84% of them singletons. The sample was PBMCs. Source of these receptors: a young man in good health and CMV-seropositive. Each CDR3 is given with its conserved first and last residue. D genes are given only for firm matches. Clone sizes are given selectively: once, few, many, or a class where the clone is expanded.

NA,TRBJ1-1,few,TRBV29-1,TGCAGCGAGCGGTCGGGCCCGAACACTGAAGCTTTCTTT,CSERSGPNTEAFF
TRBD2,TRBJ2-2,few,TRBV4-2,TGTGCCAGCAGCCAAGAGGCGAGACTAGCAAACACCGGGGAGCTGTTTTTT,CASSQEARLANTGELFF
TRBD2,TRBJ2-1,few,TRBV19,TGTGCCAGTAGGAAAGCGGGAGGGCCTTCTGAGCAGTTCTTC,CASRKAGGPSEQFF
TRBD1,TRBJ1-2,few,TRBV5-1,TGCGCCAGCAGCCCGACGGGACAGCCGTTGTATGGCTACACCTTC,CASSPTGQPLYGYTF
NA,TRBJ1-5,NA,TRBV7-8,TGTGCCAGCAGCTTCGCCAGGGCCGACAATCAGCCCCAGCATTTT,CASSFARADNQPQHF
TRBD2,TRBJ2-7,NA,TRBV6-1,TGTGCCAGCAGTGCTAGCGGGGGATACGAGCAGTACTTC,CASSASGGYEQYF
NA,TRBJ2-4,NA,TRBV5-8,TGTGCCAGCAGCTTGGCCCGGGCAGGGACAAAAAACATTCAGTACTTC,CASSLARAGTKNIQYF
TRBD1,TRBJ1-1,once,TRBV5-1,TGCGCCAGCAGCTTGGGGGGGGGACAGGCCAACACTGAAGCTTTCTTT,CASSLGGGQANTEAFF
NA,TRBJ1-2,NA,TRBV13,TGTGCCAGCAGCTTAGCACGCGGGGTAGAGGCGGGCTGCACCTTC,CASSLARGVEAGCTF
NA,TRBJ2-7,NA,TRBV11-2,TGTGCCAGCAGCTTAGTATCCTACGAGCAGTACTTC,CASSLVSYEQYF
NA,TRBJ1-1,NA,TRBV7-9,TGTGCCAGCAGCTCGGGACAGAACACTGAAGCTTTCTTT,CASSSGQNTEAFF
NA,TRBJ2-7,NA,TRBV27,TGTGCCAGCAGTAAGACGCGGAGAACCCCGGGGTACGAGCAGTACTTC,CASSKTRRTPGYEQYF
NA,TRBJ1-2,few,TRBV27,TGTGCCAGCAAGGAGGCAGGGGTTAATGGCTACACCTTC,CASKEAGVNGYTF
TRBD1,TRBJ1-6,NA,TRBV7-9,TGTGCCAGCAGCTCCAACAAAGACAGGGGACCTTTCAATTCACCCCTCCACTTT,CASSSNKDRGPFNSPLHF
TRBD1,TRBJ2-7,few,TRBV18,TGTGCCAGCTCACCCAGACTGGGACAGGTCCCCTACGAGCAGTACTTC,CASSPRLGQVPYEQYF
NA,TRBJ1-2,NA,TRBV7-8,TGTGCCAGCAGCTTAGACCGCGCTAACTATGGCTACACCTTC,CASSLDRANYGYTF
NA,TRBJ2-1,NA,TRBV19,TGTGCCAGTAGTATCCAGGATACAGATTACAATGAGCAGTTCTTC,CASSIQDTDYNEQFF
TRBD1,TRBJ1-1,NA,TRBV7-9,TGTGCCAGCAGCTCCCCCGGACAGGGGATCACTGAAGCTTTCTTT,CASSSPGQGITEAFF
TRBD2,TRBJ2-7,once,TRBV11-2,TGTGCCAGCAGATCAAGGTCCGGGTCGGCTAGCGGGAACTACGAGCAGTACTTC,CASRSRSGSASGNYEQYF
NA,TRBJ2-3,NA,TRBV9,TGTGCCAGCAGCGTAGTAGCGGTCACAGATACGCAGTATTTT,CASSVVAVTDTQYF
TRBD1,TRBJ2-4,NA,TRBV7-2,TGTGCCAGCAGCTTAGCCGGACAGGGTGGAAACATTCAGTACTTC,CASSLAGQGGNIQYF
TRBD1,TRBJ2-5,NA,TRBV9,TGTGCCAGCACAAAGGGACAGGGGGCGAGGGAGACCCAGTACTTC,CASTKGQGARETQYF
NA,TRBJ1-1,NA,TRBV29-1,TGCAGCGCCGCTACAGGGTCGAGCACTGAAGCTTTCTTT,CSAATGSSTEAFF
NA,TRBJ1-2,NA,TRBV27,TGTGCCAGCAGTTTAGGACAGAACTATGGCTACACCTTC,CASSLGQNYGYTF
TRBD2,TRBJ2-3,NA,TRBV2,TGTGCCAGGTCCGGGACTAGCGGGGTCCCTCAGTATTTT,CARSGTSGVPQYF
NA,TRBJ2-1,NA,TRBV7-2,TGTGCCAGCAGCTTAGGGGCACGCTCCTACAATGAGCAGTTCTTC,CASSLGARSYNEQFF
NA,TRBJ2-1,NA,TRBV9,TGTGCCAGCAGCCGGGGACAGACTAGGATCAATGAGCAGTTCTTC,CASSRGQTRINEQFF
TRBD1,TRBJ1-3,NA,TRBV10-3,TGTGCCATCAGTGGGTTTCAGGGGGCGCGTGGAAACACCATATATTTT,CAISGFQGARGNTIYF
NA,TRBJ1-4,NA,TRBV15,TGTGCCACCAGCAGACAGTTAAATGAAAAACTGTTTTTT,CATSRQLNEKLFF
TRBD1,TRBJ2-7,NA,TRBV2,TGTGCCAGCAGCCCCCGGACAGGGCGACGAGGAACCTACGAGCAGTACTTC,CASSPRTGRRGTYEQYF
NA,TRBJ2-3,NA,TRBV7-8,TGTGCCAGCAGCTTAGCGTGGGTGTTGACAGGAACAGATACGCAGTATTTT,CASSLAWVLTGTDTQYF
NA,TRBJ1-2,NA,TRBV5-1,TGCGCCAGCAGCTTGGACGAGGGCTTCTATGGCTACACCTTC,CASSLDEGFYGYTF
NA,TRBJ1-1,NA,TRBV14,TGTGCCAGCAGCCTCGGAGGGGTGGGAGCTGAAGCTTTCTTT,CASSLGGVGAEAFF
NA,TRBJ1-2,NA,TRBV10-3,TGTGCCATCAGTGGGTCGACAGGCGATTATGGCTACACCTTC,CAISGSTGDYGYTF
NA,TRBJ2-5,NA,TRBV18,TGTGCCAGCTCACCAACTAGGGCCGTAGAGACCCAGTACTTC,CASSPTRAVETQYF